Included here is one T cell receptor (beta chain) sequence, with context. This clonotype was seen a few times. Its target antigen remains unknown. Nothing much larger sits one base from this clone, and base qualities are not available. Sequencing took place on an Illumina HiSeq 1500. The public reads were reanalyzed by TCRdb: fastp trimming at Q25, MiXCR alignment, in-frame beta chains only. Merged by CDR3 protein, the rows form single entries marked with the most common genes and DNA. Within this sample are about 85,000 distinct CDR3 sequences, with roughly half of them counted one time only. Of the sample, approximately 95% is held by the ten largest clones. The data originate from a study of T cell repertoires in cytomegalovirus infection (dated by TCRdb to about 2019). General notes on the study: Peptide stimulations targeted recently identified HLA-C-restricted CMV epitopes, whose presentation resists viral immunomodulation, together with well-studied HLA-B-restricted epitopes. The HLA type of each donor mattered for the analysis, because public TCR beta signatures pointed to carriage of CMV infection along with the matching HLA type.

Sample treatment or condition, as interpreted from the label and publication: in vitro stimulation with specific CMV peptide epitopes to enrich CMV-specific T cells. Overall results and qualifications from the work: Cumulative frequency of public TCR beta family members discriminated carriers of CMV infection plus the relevant HLA type in this cohort and an independent approximately 370-donor cohort. The ex vivo response was dominated by HLA-C-restricted CMV-specific TCR beta clonotypes, and the single most frequent clonotype in two of eight donors was supplied by these HLA-C-restricted clonotypes.

Deletion took 5 bases off V and 3 bases off J, with a span of 11 bases between the germline ends. The germline V gene specifies SGHAT as CDR1 and FQNNGV as CDR2. There are 13 amino acids in the CDR3, from cysteine to phenylalanine inclusive. Only CDR3 DNA remains: 39 bases, in frame from the first base. In this chain, TRBV11-2 is recombined with TRBJ2-7; the D gene is possibly TRBD2, with 7 bases matching. The sequence derives from a human donor in good health (CMV status not recorded). Some clones in this sample may be carry-over from other donors' samples. Sequenced here: CD8+ T cells from cultured PBMCs, sampled from culture after CMV antigen stimulation. The nucleotide sequence is given as TGTGCCAGCAGCAAGGGGGGGGACTACGAGCAGTACTTC. The encoded protein is CASSKGGDYEQYF.